These 27 T cell receptor beta chains originate from one sample sequenced in a study of shared clonotypes between healthy human individuals. Only CD45RO-negative cells positively selected for CCR7 counted as naive CD8 cells, so terminally differentiated effector memory CD45RA+ cells were excluded. This table comes from immunoSEQ multiplex PCR, and its TCRdb copy is limited to in-frame clones, with some not included. Of millions of clones in the sample, 93% were seen once. Input material: naive CD8+ T cells from PBMCs. The receptors stem from a man between 18 and 35 years old in good health. Some clones in this sample may be carry-over from other donors' samples.

J is TRBJ2-3 and V is TRBV2, with 8 bases lining up with TRBD2. V shed 6 bases and J 2 bases; nucleotides not matched to a gene: 10. This CDR3 comprises 16 residues. Germline V gene lookup returns CDR1 SNHLY and CDR2 FYNNEI. CDR3 DNA: TGTGCCAGCAGCGGAGGGACTAGACCTTACACAGATACGCAGTATTTT. Residues: CASSGGTRPYTDTQYF.

This chain uses TRBV5-1 with TRBJ2-7; D is undetermined. V lost 0 bases to trimming and J lost 3 bases, with 10 bases between them. CDR3 length: 14 amino acids. CDR1 and CDR2 (germline): SGHRS, YFSETQ. The CDR3 DNA sequence: TGCGCCAGCAGCTTGGGTGGGGAAGGCTACGAGCAGTACTTC. Its protein is CASSLGGEGYEQYF.

The V and J genes are TRBV7-9 and TRBJ1-3; tentatively, D is TRBD1 (5 bases). Germline assignment: CDR1 SEHNR and CDR2 FQNEAQ (reference sequence). This CDR3 contains 15 residues. Trimming left V 6 bases short and J 2 bases short, with 14 bases between. The CDR3 sequence: CASSSDSLPGNTIYF. In DNA form, the CDR3 reads TGTGCCAGCAGTTCCGACAGCCTCCCTGGAAACACCATATATTTT.

This sequence joins TRBV7-2 and TRBJ2-2; D perhaps matches TRBD2 (5 bases). The CDR3 is 15 residues long. The V and J ends lost 2 bases and 5 bases respectively, with 12 bases between them. Germline CDR1 reads SGHTA; CDR2 reads FQGNSA. CDR3 protein: CASSLLRGATGELFF. The CDR3, as DNA: TGTGCCAGCAGCTTATTACGGGGAGCGACCGGGGAGCTGTTTTTT.

V gene TRBV7-9 combines with J gene TRBJ2-2; a possible D gene is TRBD1 (6 bases). The CDR3 length is 13 residues. The germline gives CDR1 SEHNR, CDR2 FQNEAQ (reference sequence). V dropped 6 bases and J dropped 5 bases, with 10 bases sitting between them. In DNA, the CDR3 is TGTGCCAGCAGACCCAGGGGTACCGGGGAGCTGTTTTTT. Its translation is CASRPRGTGELFF.

This clone showed up just once. J is TRBJ2-3 and V is TRBV7-8, with 7 nucleotides matching TRBD2. Trimming cost V 1 base and J 1 base; bases outside gene matches: 8. Germline lookup yields CDR1 SGHVS and CDR2 FQNEAQ. The CDR3 is 17 amino acids. Here the CDR3 DNA reads TGTGCCAGCAGCTTAGATTGGGGGGGAGTAGGCACAGATACGCAGTATTTT. This translates into CASSLDWGGVGTDTQYF.

On this clone: Other DNA variants within this sample encode the same CDR3. The chain recombines TRBV9 with TRBJ2-3; D unclear. Germline-derived CDR1 and CDR2 are SGDLS and YYNGEE. This CDR3 spans 15 amino acids. The V end was cut by 2 bases, the J end by 3 bases, with 13 bases between. The CDR3 region has the DNA TGTGCCAGCAGCGTTGGAAGACTGATAACAGATACGCAGTATTTT. Its protein product is CASSVGRLITDTQYF.

The rearrangement links TRBV7-9 to TRBJ1-3; possibly TRBD1 for D (6 bases). The CDR3 has 16 residues. Between the trimmed V and J ends, which lost 6 bases and 6 bases, there was a span of 21 bases. CDR1 SEHNR and CDR2 FQNEAQ come from the germline V gene (reference sequence). This chain's CDR3 is CASSARTQGQQNTIYF. The DNA of the CDR3 is TGTGCCAGCAGTGCAAGAACCCAGGGGCAGCAAAACACCATATATTTT.

This chain links TRBV7-9 with TRBJ1-2, with D uncertain. Trimming pared 3 bases from V and 0 bases from J, leaving 5 bases between. The CDR3 consists of 13 residues. The germline V gene encodes CDR1 SEHNR and CDR2 FQNEAQ (reference sequence). The CDR3 coding sequence is TGTGCCAGCAGCTTCGAAGCTAACTATGGCTACACCTTC. Its translation: CASSFEANYGYTF.

This chain uses TRBV5-1 with TRBJ2-3; tentatively, D is TRBD1 (6 bases). V lost 5 bases and J 5 bases, leaving 18 bases between the germline ends. This CDR3 has 15 residues. Germline CDR1 reads SGHRS; CDR2 reads YFSETQ. The CDR3 region is CASRITGPGVDTQYF. Written as DNA, the CDR3 is TGCGCCAGCAGGATAACAGGGCCTGGTGTAGATACGCAGTATTTT.

The rearrangement joins TRBV27 to TRBJ1-5; 9 positions agree with TRBD1. The germline gives CDR1 MNHEY, CDR2 SMNVEV (reference sequence). The CDR3 contains 16 residues. V lost 4 bases to trimming and J lost 3 bases; unmatched junction nucleotides: 7. This chain's CDR3 is CASSSMGQGLNQPQHF. Here the CDR3 DNA reads TGTGCCAGCAGTTCAATGGGACAGGGACTCAATCAGCCCCAGCATTTT.

The chain joins TRBV28 to TRBJ2-2, with a weak D call TRBD1 (6 bases). V lost 5 bases to trimming and J lost 5 bases, with 18 bases between them. Germline CDR1 and CDR2: MDHEN and SYDVKM. This CDR3 spans 16 amino acids. The CDR3 nucleotides are TGTGCCAGCAGTCCCCCGACAGGCGCCCTGACCGGGGAGCTGTTTTTT. This gives the protein CASSPPTGALTGELFF.

The rearrangement uses TRBV2 and TRBJ2-1; TRBD1 matches 10 bases. There are 16 residues in the CDR3. J was trimmed by 9 bases and V by 5 bases; bases with no gene match: 13. CDR1 is SNHLY and CDR2 is FYNNEI in the germline V gene. As DNA, the CDR3 is TGTGCCAGCAGTCTAGCTTTCGACAGGGGGCGCCTTGAGCAGTTCTTC. Protein sequence: CASSLAFDRGRLEQFF. Together with reference TRBV2 and TRBJ2-1, the CDR3 gives the full variable domain: EPEVTQTPSHQVTQMGQEVILRCVPISNHLYFYWYRQILGQKVEFLVSFYNNEISEKSEIFDDQFSVERPDGSNFTLKIRSTKLEDSAMYFCASSLAFDRGRLEQFFGPGTRLTVL.

The chain carries TRBV28 and TRBJ2-7; D is possibly TRBD1 (5 bases). Per the germline V gene, CDR1 is MDHEN and CDR2 is SYDVKM. This CDR3 has 14 amino acids. Trimming stripped 1 base from V and 4 bases from J, with 11 bases between. CDR3 region: CASSLYQGGYEQYF. The CDR3, as DNA: TGTGCCAGCAGTTTATACCAGGGTGGGTACGAGCAGTACTTC.

CDR3 in DNA: TGTGCCAGCAGCCTCCCCCAAACCGGGACATCCAACACCGGTGAGACCCAGTACTTC. The encoded protein is CASSLPQTGTSNTGETQYF. The chain has TRBV28 and TRBJ2-5; D perhaps matches TRBD1 (6 bases). The CDR3 extends over 19 amino acids. V was shortened by 6 bases and J by 5 bases, with 31 bases between the two germline ends. CDR1 is MDHEN and CDR2 is SYDVKM in the germline V gene.

The V gene is TRBV7-2, the J gene TRBJ1-2, with D possibly matching TRBD1 (6 bases). Germline V gene lookup returns CDR1 SGHTA and CDR2 FQGNSA. The germline V and J ends were trimmed by 1 base and 4 bases, with 13 bases remaining between them. This CDR3 is built from 15 residues. The CDR3 here is CASSLDGGAGYGYTF. Here the CDR3 DNA reads TGTGCCAGCAGCTTAGATGGGGGCGCTGGCTATGGCTACACCTTC.

This chain links TRBV11-1 with TRBJ1-6; D is uncertain. CDR1 and CDR2 from the germline V gene are SGHAT and FQDESV (reference sequence). The CDR3 runs to 14 residues. V was trimmed by 3 bases and J by 8 bases, leaving 11 bases between them. In nucleotides, the CDR3 is TGTGCCAGCAGCTTGCTAAGCCCACATTCACCCCTCCACTTT. This encodes CASSLLSPHSPLHF.

With respect to this clone: A junction boundary mismatches the germline segment, possibly from a read error. The gene calls are TRBV10-3 and TRBJ2-7; 7 bases fit TRBD1. The CDR3 length is 14 residues. Germline V gene sequence: CDR1 ENHRY, CDR2 SYGVKD. CDR3 in DNA: TGTGCCAACAGTGACGGGACAGCCAACTACGAGCAGTACTTC. Translation gives CANSDGTANYEQYF.

The CDR3 protein is CASSSPTSGPGTDTQYF. CDR3 coding DNA: TGTGCCAGCAGCTCCCCAACTAGCGGCCCTGGGACAGATACGCAGTATTTT. The chain joins TRBV7-6 to TRBJ2-3; 8 bases are a match to TRBD2. Germline V gives CDR1 SGHVS, CDR2 FNYEAQ. The CDR3 spans 17 residues. The V gene end was trimmed by 4 bases and the J gene end by 3 bases; junction bases not matched to a gene: 12. Together with reference TRBV7-6 and TRBJ2-3, the CDR3 gives the full variable domain: GAGVSQSPRYKVTKRGQDVALRCDPISGHVSLYWYRQALGQGPEFLTYFNYEAQQDKSGLPNDRFSAERPEGSISTLTIQRTEQRDSAMYRCASSSPTSGPGTDTQYFGPGTRLTVL.

This clone occurred once. This chain's CDR3 is CASRGQGTYSGNTIYF. CDR3 sequence (DNA): TGTGCCAGCAGAGGACAGGGGACTTACTCTGGAAACACCATATATTTT. The chain combines TRBV7-9 with TRBJ1-3; 9 bases align to TRBD1. The CDR3 runs to 16 residues. The V segment lost 6 bases and the J segment 0 bases; nucleotides outside the gene matches: 6. The germline V gene has CDR1 SEHNR and CDR2 FQNEAQ (reference sequence).

The chain links TRBV9 to TRBJ2-1, with 10 positions matching TRBD2. Germline V lookup: CDR1 SGDLS, CDR2 YYNGEE. The CDR3 has 17 residues. V lost 3 bases, J lost 5 bases, and 11 bases stayed unmatched. Written as DNA, the CDR3 is TGTGCCAGCAGCGACTCCCCGGCTAGCGGGGGAAACAATGAGCAGTTCTTC. It specifies CASSDSPASGGNNEQFF.

The chain has TRBV11-2 and TRBJ2-5; D gene unclear. Germline V gene lookup returns CDR1 SGHAT and CDR2 FQNNGV. Trimming cost V 3 bases and J 5 bases, with 13 bases left between them. CDR3 length equals 14 residues. CDR3 nucleotides: TGTGCCAGCAGCTTTGATGGTCCGGGTGAGACCCAGTACTTC. Protein: CASSFDGPGETQYF.

The chain employs TRBV4-3 and TRBJ2-5; TRBD1 matches 8 bases. V was clipped by 1 base and J by 4 bases; unmatched bases: 2. The CDR3 has 14 residues. Germline CDR1 LGHNA, CDR2 YSLEER. The CDR3 nucleotides are TGCGCCAGCAGCCAAGGCAGGGGGCCAGAGACCCAGTACTTC. As protein: CASSQGRGPETQYF.

The chain has TRBV6-4 and TRBJ2-3; D not resolved. Per germline, CDR1 MRHNA and CDR2 SNTAGT. The CDR3 is 14 amino acids. Trimming left V 3 bases short and J 3 bases short, with 10 bases between. This CDR3 is CASSDQFGTDTQYF. For the CDR3, the DNA is TGTGCCAGCAGTGATCAGTTTGGAACAGATACGCAGTATTTT.

The genes are TRBV20-1 and TRBJ2-1; perhaps TRBD1 as D (6 bases). V shed 4 bases and J shed 7 bases, with 8 bases lying between them. Germline lookup yields CDR1 DFQATT and CDR2 SNEGSKA (reference sequence). This CDR3 spans 11 amino acids. The CDR3 region has the DNA TGCAGTGCTATTAGGGGGAATGAGCAGTTCTTC. Protein sequence: CSAIRGNEQFF.

V and J are TRBV6-5 and TRBJ2-3, with unresolved D. Trimming shortened V by 2 bases and J by 2 bases, and 5 bases separated the two germline ends. Germline CDR1 reads MNHEY; CDR2 reads SVGAGI. This CDR3 contains 13 residues. The CDR3 DNA reads TGTGCCAGCAGTTACACCATCACAGATACGCAGTATTTT. Its protein is CASSYTITDTQYF.

This sequence joins TRBV12-5 and TRBJ1-1; D call uncertain. The CDR3 contains 13 residues. Germline assignment: CDR1 LGHNT and CDR2 FRNRAP. V lost 0 bases and J lost 5, with 7 bases in between. CDR3 in amino acids: CASGLVGHTEAFF. DNA for the CDR3: TGTGCTAGTGGTTTGGTAGGGCATACTGAAGCTTTCTTT.